A selection of T cell receptor beta chains follows, all from one sample in a study of T cell responses to AZD1222 COVID-19 vaccine. Generated by immunoSEQ multiplex PCR, the TCRdb table keeps only in-frame clones and is missing some. The sample carries some 100,000 clones, about nine tenths recorded once. Sequencing was performed on peripheral blood, taken on day 0 of AZD1222 vaccination. The receptors shown here come from an adult in good health. Both conserved end residues are part of each CDR3. Fields, in order: V gene, J gene, D gene, CDR3 protein, CDR3 DNA. D genes are given only for firm matches.

v_gene: TRBV3-1/TRBV3-2
j_gene: TRBJ2-3
d_gene: NA
CDR3aa: CASSQVVWDTQYF
CDR3nt: TGTGCCAGCAGCCAAGTTGTGTGGGATACGCAGTATTTT

v_gene: TRBV9
j_gene: TRBJ1-2
d_gene: TRBD1
CDR3aa: CASSRLDREAYGYTF
CDR3nt: TGTGCCAGCAGCAGATTGGACAGGGAGGCCTATGGCTACACCTTC

v_gene: TRBV9
j_gene: TRBJ2-1
d_gene: NA
CDR3aa: CASSANRDGYYNEQFF
CDR3nt: TGTGCCAGCAGCGCGAACCGAGACGGGTACTACAATGAGCAGTTCTTC

v_gene: TRBV29-1
j_gene: TRBJ2-1
d_gene: NA
CDR3aa: CSVEDRTGPSSYNEQFF
CDR3nt: TGCAGCGTTGAAGATCGGACGGGGCCTAGCTCCTACAATGAGCAGTTCTTC

v_gene: TRBV10-1
j_gene: TRBJ1-1
d_gene: NA
CDR3aa: CASSPGESTEAFF
CDR3nt: TGCGCCAGCAGCCCAGGGGAAAGCACTGAAGCTTTCTTT

v_gene: TRBV29-1
j_gene: TRBJ1-4
d_gene: NA
CDR3aa: CSVGKTGGNEKLFF
CDR3nt: TGCAGCGTGGGGAAAACAGGTGGAAATGAAAAACTGTTTTTT

v_gene: TRBV10-1
j_gene: TRBJ1-5
d_gene: NA
CDR3aa: CANPGLNESGSNQPQHF
CDR3nt: TGCGCCAACCCGGGGTTAAACGAGAGTGGGAGCAATCAGCCCCAGCATTTT

v_gene: TRBV2
j_gene: TRBJ2-7
d_gene: TRBD2
CDR3aa: CASSEALFGGGAYEQYF
CDR3nt: TGTGCCAGCAGTGAAGCGCTTTTTGGGGGGGGAGCCTACGAGCAGTACTTC

v_gene: TRBV23-1
j_gene: TRBJ2-6
d_gene: NA
CDR3aa: CASSPRVPPGANVLTF
CDR3nt: TGCGCCAGCAGTCCGCGAGTTCCTCCTGGGGCCAACGTCCTGACTTTC

v_gene: TRBV19
j_gene: TRBJ1-5
d_gene: NA
CDR3aa: CASSIDGPGRGSDQPQHF
CDR3nt: TGTGCCAGTAGTATAGATGGGCCTGGGCGGGGTAGCGATCAGCCCCAGCATTTT

v_gene: TRBV2
j_gene: TRBJ1-6
d_gene: NA
CDR3aa: CASSEAFRGNSPLHF
CDR3nt: TGTGCCAGCAGTGAAGCATTTAGAGGGAATTCACCCCTCCACTTT

v_gene: TRBV6-4
j_gene: TRBJ1-1
d_gene: NA
CDR3aa: CASSAGGAAFF
CDR3nt: TGTGCCAGCAGTGCGGGAGGGGCAGCTTTCTTT

v_gene: TRBV7-2
j_gene: TRBJ2-2
d_gene: TRBD2
CDR3aa: CASSLVAGVTGELFF
CDR3nt: TGTGCCAGCAGCTTAGTAGCGGGAGTCACCGGGGAGCTGTTTTTT